The entry below gives a single T cell receptor (beta chain) sequence along with its context. The CDR3 totals 13 residues. V dropped 1 base and J dropped 8; count of bases not matched to a gene: 3. The germline gives CDR1 SGDLS, CDR2 YYNGEE. The record originates from a study of PD-L1 blockade in urothelial cancer. Study background: Starting in about 2014, patients were given atezolizumab (1,200 mg intravenously every 3 weeks). Blood drawn 3 weeks (second dose) and 6 weeks after treatment start was analyzed. The median T cell count in blood samples was over 140,000.

Time point specified: peripheral blood 6 weeks after treatment start. Synthetic TCR analog templates were spiked into each PCR. Sequencing was performed with immunoSEQ multiplex PCR; in TCRdb, only in-frame clones are kept and a portion is missing. The sample shows about 45,000 clones, approximately 82% of them seen only once. V and J are TRBV9 and TRBJ2-1, with TRBD2 matching 7 bases. This sequence was found in a man aged 55 to 70 with urothelial cancer. This specimen was PBMCs, taken around atezolizumab (anti-PD-L1) treatment. The CDR3 reads CASSVRAGDEQFF. CDR3 sequence (DNA): TGTGCCAGCAGCGTAAGGGCGGGAGATGAGCAGTTCTTC.